This TCR beta chain was profiled in a study of OX40 agonist ivuxolimab in advanced cancers. About the research overall: Checkpoint inhibitors had been given previously to approximately 40% of patients. Regarding the study as a whole: Individuals who were partial responders at 0.1-3.0 mg/kg had clonal expansion that ranked among the lowest. The antigen specificity of the peripheral T cells (those that were expanded) was not determined. CD4+ and CD8+ blood T cells expanded clonally by week 6 at 0.1 to 3.0 mg/kg.

TCRdb keeps only in-frame clones here, not all; method: immunoSEQ multiplex PCR. Found here are about 91,000 clones, roughly 87% of them singletons; the top ten hold approximately 0.5%. The CDR3 is 13 amino acids. Germline lookup yields CDR1 KGHSH and CDR2 LQKENI. Losses at the gene ends were 3 bases for V and 4 bases for J; bases not matched to a gene: 0. Note on this clone: The antigen remains unidentified. The sample contains more than one DNA sequence encoding this CDR3.

The V gene is TRBV18, the J gene TRBJ1-2, with 9 bases fitting TRBD1. The sequence was obtained from an adult with an advanced solid tumor such as melanoma, head and neck, liver or kidney cancer. Here the sequenced sample was CD4+ or CD8+ T cells sorted from blood, taken in a trial of the OX40 agonist ivuxolimab. The CDR3 nucleotides are TGTGCCAGCTCACCGGGACAGGGCTATGGCTACACCTTC. This codes for CASSPGQGYGYTF.